The T cell receptor beta chain described here comes from a study of T-cell memory formation after mild COVID-19. TCRdb reanalysed the 5' RACE reads using MiXCR and keeps one entry per CDR3 protein. The table has approximately 150,000 distinct CDR3 sequences, roughly 21% seen once; the top ten hold 2% to 2.5%. Germline-derived CDR1 and CDR2 are SGHTA and FQGTGA. This CDR3 has 15 amino acids. The trim removed 5 bases at V and 7 bases at J, leaving 10 bases unmatched. The sequence came from an adult woman who had mild COVID-19 (a few samples of this study predate the infection). Cell type and time point are not known. This chain joins TRBV7-3 and TRBJ1-1; 10 nucleotides match TRBD1. The sequenced sample was PBMCs or a T cell subset sorted from them (not recorded which). The CDR3 loop is CASSLRGQGQDEAFF. The CDR3 coding sequence is TGTGCCAGCAGCCTGAGGGGACAGGGGCAGGATGAAGCTTTCTTT.